This entry is about one T cell receptor (beta chain). Only in-frame clones appear in the TCRdb table, and some are missing; sequencing was by immunoSEQ multiplex PCR. The repertoire holds about 160,000 clones, roughly 90% seen once, with 4% to 5.5% in the top ten. Trimming took off 2 bases at V and 4 bases at J, with 8 bases between the two ends. This CDR3 region has 13 residues. Looked up from germline, CDR1 is MNHNS and CDR2 is SASEGT. These data are taken from a study of T cell responses to AZD1222 COVID-19 vaccine. The chain carries TRBV6-1 and TRBJ1-2; D gene unclear. The receptor was isolated from an adult who received the AZD1222 COVID-19 vaccine. Sequences were derived from peripheral blood, sampled 28 days after the second AZD1222 dose. CDR3: CASSERTSYGYTF. The CDR3, as DNA: TGTGCCAGCAGTGAACGGACCTCCTATGGCTACACCTTC.